What follows are 5 T cell receptor beta chains derived from one specimen sequenced in a study of radiotherapy plus CTLA-4 blockade in lung cancer. The method was immunoSEQ multiplex PCR; TCRdb's version includes in-frame clones alone and lacks a portion of them. This table has more than 80,000 clones, under 90% appearing once. Here the sequenced sample was peripheral blood, taken from a patient treated with radiotherapy plus ipilimumab. These receptors came from a human donor with non-small cell lung cancer that progressed on radiotherapy plus ipilimumab. Some clones in this sample may be carry-over from other donors' samples.

The rearrangement links TRBV4-3 to TRBJ2-7; D is perhaps TRBD1 (6 bases). V was trimmed by 0 bases and J by 3 bases, leaving 15 bases between them. This CDR3 region has 16 residues. The V gene's germline CDR1 is LGHNA and CDR2 YSLEER. The CDR3, as DNA: TGCGCCAGCAGCCAAGATCGAACGGGACAAAACTACGAGCAGTACTTC. It encodes CASSQDRTGQNYEQYF.

The chain recombines TRBV19 with TRBJ2-7; TRBD2 aligns across 11 bases. This CDR3 spans 18 amino acids. The germline V gene encodes CDR1 LNHDA and CDR2 SQIVND (reference sequence). Trimming cost V 5 bases and J 0 bases; bases outside gene matches: 12. The CDR3 region is CASSPSARLAGTSYEQYF. The CDR3 nucleotides read TGTGCCAGTAGTCCCTCCGCCAGACTAGCGGGGACCTCCTACGAGCAGTACTTC.

J is TRBJ2-1 and V is TRBV11-2, with 7 bases that match TRBD1. Per the germline V gene, CDR1 is SGHAT and CDR2 is FQNNGV. The length of the CDR3 is 14 residues. Trimming took 6 bases from V and 8 from J; bases not matched to a gene: 10. The CDR3 DNA sequence: TGTGCCAGCAGTTTATTTATAGGGGGCGATGAGCAGTTCTTC. It encodes CASSLFIGGDEQFF.

The chain uses TRBV5-6 and TRBJ1-2; D unclear. V lost 2 bases and J lost 4, with 6 bases in between. This CDR3 comprises 12 residues. The germline V gene encodes CDR1 SGHDT and CDR2 YYEEEE. CDR3 coding DNA: TGTGCCAGCAGCTTATGGGGCTATGGCTACACCTTC. Translating it yields CASSLWGYGYTF.

The V gene is TRBV12-5, the J gene TRBJ1-1, with D perhaps TRBD1 (6 bases). CDR1 and CDR2 from the germline V gene are LGHNT and FRNRAP. The CDR3 covers 16 residues. Trimming cost V 0 bases and J 4 bases, with 15 bases left between them. CDR3 amino acids: CASGLVPGAGSTEAFF. Here the CDR3 DNA reads TGTGCTAGTGGTTTGGTACCGGGGGCGGGAAGCACTGAAGCTTTCTTT.